This T cell receptor (beta chain) emerged from a study of blood T cells in healthy people across ages. Turning to the study itself: About one barcoded beta molecule per two T cells came from capture by template switching.

Alongside a J-beta primer mix, a sample-barcoded 5' primer served in a second PCR lasting roughly 6 to 11 cycles. TCRdb analysed the 5' RACE reads with MiXCR anew, one entry per CDR3 protein. The sample records about 800,000 distinct CDR3 sequences, just under 25% being singletons. The germline V gene encodes CDR1 SSHAT and CDR2 FNYEAQ (reference sequence). The CDR3 runs to 18 residues. A note on this clonotype: An end of the junction does not agree with germline; a read error may underlie this.

These same records also appear under a second study, on T cells of mothers and their children.

V and J are TRBV7-7 and TRBJ2-1, with D hard to call. The TCR originated in a boy aged 5 to 17 in good health. Sample: blood. In DNA, the CDR3 is TGTGCTAGCAGCTTAGTAGATTCCCCTGGTATCCCCTACAATGAGCAGTTCTTC. The encoded protein is CASSLVDSPGIPYNEQFF.